Below, 4 T cell receptor beta chains from the same sample are listed, as sequenced in a study of HIV-infected patients and healthy controls. Antiretroviral therapy had run roughly three months, about 14 weeks, before follow-up blood collection. The repertoire came from unfractionated whole blood and reflected all unsorted peripheral T cells. cDNA was made from 500 ng RNA using alpha and beta constant primers. Using multiplexing indices, alpha and beta chain libraries were generated apart by chain-specific third strand synthesis. TCRdb processed the 5' RACE reads anew with MiXCR; each CDR3 protein has one entry. The sample lists some 9,600 distinct CDR3 sequences, approximately 6% occurring once. The sample here was blood, taken during antiretroviral therapy. The receptors stem from an adult with HIV infection. The donor label of this sample is uncertain.

This clonotype was observed a handful of times. The chain links TRBV12-3 or TRBV12-4 to TRBJ1-1; tentative D call: TRBD1 (6 bases). The V and J ends lost 6 bases and 4 bases respectively, with 12 bases between them. This CDR3 spans 13 amino acids. The CDR3 here is CASRRTGPTEAFF. The CDR3 DNA reads TGTGCCAGCAGACGAACAGGGCCCACTGAAGCTTTCTTT.

The sample holds many counts of this clonotype. The chain links TRBV7-9 to TRBJ1-5; the D gene is possibly TRBD1 (6 bases). The germline V and J ends were trimmed by 1 base and 3 bases, with 13 bases remaining between them. The CDR3 consists of 16 residues. Germline V gives CDR1 SEHNR, CDR2 FQNEAQ (reference sequence). The CDR3 is CASSLGRSGDNQPQHF. The CDR3 region has the DNA TGTGCCAGCAGCTTAGGAAGGTCAGGGGACAATCAGCCCCAGCATTTT.

This clonotype was counted many times. The chain carries TRBV5-1 and TRBJ2-7; 7 positions agree with TRBD1. V lost 4 bases and J lost 2; bases outside the gene matches: 6. Germline lookup yields CDR1 SGHRS and CDR2 YFSETQ. CDR3 length equals 14 residues. CDR3 nucleotide sequence: TGCGCCAGCAGCACCGGACAGGACACCTACGAGCAGTACTTC. Amino acid sequence: CASSTGQDTYEQYF.

This clonotype appeared many times. The rearrangement joins TRBV27 to TRBJ2-1; 8 nucleotides match TRBD2. There are 17 residues in the CDR3. V was pared by 9 bases and J by 3 bases, with 16 bases of the junction left unmatched. Germline lookup yields CDR1 MNHEY and CDR2 SMNVEV (reference sequence). CDR3 in DNA: TGTGCCAGTTCGCCCTCCACACTAGCGGAACTCTACAATGAGCAGTTCTTC. Protein: CASSPSTLAELYNEQFF.